The next 24 T cell receptor beta chains were all read from a single sample in a study of blood T cell repertoires in COVID-19. TCRdb keeps only in-frame clones here, not all; method: immunoSEQ multiplex PCR. The sample lists 62,000 or so clones; 88% were seen once. Sequences were obtained from peripheral blood. These receptors were obtained from a human donor in a cohort sampled during active COVID-19.

The chain employs TRBV6-1 and TRBJ2-3, with D hard to call. Germline V CDR1 and CDR2: MNHNS, SASEGT. V lost 2 bases to trimming and J lost 1 base, with 10 bases between them. The CDR3 covers 15 residues. The CDR3 nucleotides are TGTGCCAGCAGTGAAATTAGATCCGGCACAGATACGCAGTATTTT. This codes for CASSEIRSGTDTQYF.

The chain joins TRBV4-2 to TRBJ2-7, with a possible D match to TRBD2 (6 bases). There are 15 residues in the CDR3. Germline-derived CDR1 and CDR2 are LGHNA and YNFKEQ. The germline V and J ends were trimmed by 5 bases and 2 bases, with 16 bases remaining between them. CDR3 coding DNA: TGTGCCAGCAGCACGGTTGGGACGGGGGCCTACGAGCAGTACTTC. It translates to CASSTVGTGAYEQYF.

This clone was seen more than once but under ten times. The chain combines TRBV5-5 with TRBJ2-2, with 7 bases matching TRBD1. After removal of 0 bases from V and 2 bases from J, the junction contained 4 bases not matched to a gene. The CDR3 contains 16 residues. Germline CDR1 and CDR2: SGHKS and YYEKEE (reference sequence). CDR3 nucleotide sequence: TGTGCCAGCAGCTTGGTTACAGGGGTAAACACCGGGGAGCTGTTTTTT. Amino acid sequence: CASSLVTGVNTGELFF.

The chain couples TRBV5-1 to TRBJ1-2; 9 nucleotides match TRBD1. Germline V lookup: CDR1 SGHRS, CDR2 YFSETQ. The CDR3 extends over 14 amino acids. V shed 7 bases, J shed 7 bases, and the junction held 11 bases outside the gene matches. The CDR3 region has the DNA TGCGCCAGCGGACTGGACAGGGGATCAGGTGGCTACACCTTC. This encodes CASGLDRGSGGYTF.

V and J are TRBV27 and TRBJ1-2; D possibly corresponds to TRBD1 (6 bases). CDR1 and CDR2 from the germline V gene are MNHEY and SMNVEV (reference sequence). The CDR3 spans 15 residues. V was cut by 6 bases and J by 4 bases, with 18 bases left in between. This CDR3 is CASRRTGRSSYGYTF. The CDR3 DNA follows: TGTGCCAGCAGACGAACAGGGCGGTCTAGCTATGGCTACACCTTC.

The genes are TRBV15 and TRBJ1-5; 9 bases are shared with TRBD1. The CDR3 runs to 16 residues. The trim removed 0 bases at V and 6 bases at J, leaving 6 bases unmatched. The germline V gene encodes CDR1 LNHNV and CDR2 YYDKDF (reference sequence). CDR3 nucleotide sequence: TGTGCCACCAGCAGAGATACGGGACAGGGACTTCAGCCCCAGCATTTT. Amino acids: CATSRDTGQGLQPQHF.

V is TRBV5-6 and J is TRBJ2-5, with D maybe TRBD1 (5 bases). The length of the CDR3 is 14 residues. V was cut by 1 base and J by 5 bases, with 12 bases left in between. CDR1 is SGHDT and CDR2 is YYEEEE in the germline V gene. The CDR3 protein is CASSLPGQKETQYF. CDR3 nucleotide sequence: TGTGCCAGCAGCTTGCCAGGGCAGAAGGAGACCCAGTACTTC.

This chain connects TRBV6-5 to TRBJ2-7; TRBD1 matches 8 bases. The CDR3 sequence is 13 residues long. V gave up 6 bases and J gave up 4 bases; unmatched junction bases: 5. The germline V gene has CDR1 MNHEY and CDR2 SVGAGI. In DNA, the CDR3 is TGTGCCAGCAGGGCCCAGGGGGCTTACGAGCAGTACTTC. This codes for CASRAQGAYEQYF.

This sequence joins TRBV19 and TRBJ2-7; perhaps TRBD1 as D (6 bases). Deletions cut 5 bases from V and 0 bases from J, with 14 bases between. The CDR3 spans 15 residues. Germline lookup yields CDR1 LNHDA and CDR2 SQIVND (reference sequence). The CDR3 sequence: CASSLTGSGSYEQYF. For the CDR3, the DNA is TGTGCCAGTAGTCTAACAGGGTCTGGCTCCTACGAGCAGTACTTC.

This clone appeared once. The rearrangement joins TRBV15 to TRBJ2-1; 12 bases map to TRBD2. Germline V lookup: CDR1 LNHNV, CDR2 YYDKDF (reference sequence). The junction had 7 bases not matched to a gene; V was cut back by 4 bases and J by 9 bases. This CDR3 region has 15 residues. CDR3 protein: CATSKGTSGSVEQFF. CDR3 nucleotides: TGTGCCACCAGCAAAGGGACTAGCGGGTCTGTTGAGCAGTTCTTC. Based on the CDR3 plus reference TRBV15 and TRBJ2-1, the full variable domain is DAMVIQNPRYQVTQFGKPVTLSCSQTLNHNVMYWYQQKSSQAPKLLFHYYDKDFNNEADTPDNFQSRRPNTSFCFLDIRSPGLGDTAMYLCATSKGTSGSVEQFFGPGTRLTVL.

The V and J genes are TRBV5-1 and TRBJ2-5, with D tentatively TRBD1 (6 bases). There are 15 residues in the CDR3. V was pared by 0 bases and J by 7 bases, with 16 bases between. Per the germline V gene, CDR1 is SGHRS and CDR2 is YFSETQ. CDR3 coding DNA: TGCGCCAGCAGCTTGGCCACAACAGGGACCGGGACCCAGTACTTC. Translated: CASSLATTGTGTQYF.

The J gene is TRBJ2-7, the V gene TRBV28, with a tentative D call TRBD1 (6 bases). This CDR3 is 14 amino acids long. V was cut by 2 bases and J by 2 bases, with 10 bases left in between. Germline V gene lookup returns CDR1 MDHEN and CDR2 SYDVKM. As DNA, the CDR3 is TGTGCCAGCAGTTTAGACAGGTTGACCTACGAGCAGTACTTC. This sequence encodes CASSLDRLTYEQYF.

This clone was observed a single time. The V and J genes are TRBV6-1 and TRBJ2-5; 11 bases are a match to TRBD1. This CDR3 is 16 amino acids long. Germline CDR1 MNHNS, CDR2 SASEGT. V lost 1 base to trimming and J lost 1 base; unmatched junction nucleotides: 2. CDR3 sequence: CASSEGGTGGQETQYF. For the CDR3, the DNA is TGTGCCAGCAGTGAAGGGGGGACAGGGGGCCAAGAGACCCAGTACTTC.

This chain joins TRBV11-3 and TRBJ2-2; D may be TRBD1 (5 bases). Germline V lookup: CDR1 SGHNT, CDR2 YENEEA. Trimming took 7 bases from V and 0 from J, leaving 6 bases between them. The CDR3 has 13 residues. CDR3 DNA sequence: TGTGCCAGCAAGGGGACGAACACCGGGGAGCTGTTTTTT. This sequence encodes CASKGTNTGELFF.

The rearrangement joins TRBV10-2 to TRBJ1-2, with a tentative D call TRBD1 (5 bases). CDR1 is WSHSY, CDR2 SAAADI, per germline. V lost 4 bases to trimming and J lost 6 bases, with 12 bases between them. This CDR3 comprises 13 residues. The CDR3 sequence is CASSGYSTDGYTF. Here the CDR3 DNA reads TGCGCCAGCAGTGGATATTCGACAGATGGCTACACCTTC.

This clone was counted between two and nine times. This chain connects TRBV27 to TRBJ2-7; 11 nucleotides line up with TRBD2. Germline V gene data show CDR1 as MNHEY and CDR2 as SMNVEV (reference sequence). J lost 0 bases, V lost 7 bases, and 11 bases had no gene match. CDR3 length equals 17 residues. The CDR3 DNA sequence: TGTGCCAGCAAGATGGAGGCTAGCGGGGGGTCCTCCTACGAGCAGTACTTC. Translated, it gives CASKMEASGGSSYEQYF.

The V call is TRBV15, the J call TRBJ2-2; no clear D. Germline V gives CDR1 LNHNV, CDR2 YYDKDF (reference sequence). The CDR3 contains 15 residues. Trimming took 3 bases from V and 0 from J, leaving 8 bases between them. The CDR3 region has the DNA TGTGCCACCAGCAGGACACTGACGAACACCGGGGAGCTGTTTTTT. Translation gives CATSRTLTNTGELFF.

This chain links TRBV7-9 with TRBJ2-1; D is possibly TRBD2 (6 bases). Trimming removed 6 bases from V and 10 bases from J, with 19 bases in between. The CDR3 runs 14 residues. Germline V gene lookup returns CDR1 SEHNR and CDR2 FQNEAQ (reference sequence). As DNA, the CDR3 is TGTGCCAGCAGTCGTAGGGACTCGCTTTCCGAGCAGTTCTTC. It yields the protein CASSRRDSLSEQFF.

V gene TRBV7-3 combines with J gene TRBJ2-5, with 7 bases lining up with TRBD2. CDR1 and CDR2 (germline): SGHTA, FQGTGA. CDR3 size: 14 residues. V dropped 3 bases and J dropped 4; count of bases not matched to a gene: 5. This CDR3 is CASSLATGGETQYF. The CDR3 nucleotides read TGTGCCAGCAGCTTGGCAACGGGGGGAGAGACCCAGTACTTC.

V usage is TRBV13 and J usage is TRBJ2-7; 7 bases fit TRBD2. The CDR3 spans 15 residues. V shed 10 bases, J shed 2 bases, and the junction held 14 bases outside the gene matches. Germline-derived CDR1 and CDR2 are PRHDT and FYEKMQ (reference sequence). CDR3 residues: CANHPGGGGTYEQYF. The CDR3, as DNA: TGTGCCAATCACCCCGGTGGCGGGGGAACCTACGAGCAGTACTTC.

The chain carries TRBV29-1 and TRBJ2-1, with D unresolved. The V end was cut by 4 bases, the J end by 9 bases, with 22 bases between. The CDR3 has 15 amino acids. From germline, CDR1 is SQVTM and CDR2 ANQGSEA. This chain's CDR3 is CSVGQYANPTGEQFF. For the CDR3, the DNA is TGCAGCGTTGGGCAGTACGCGAACCCTACGGGTGAGCAGTTCTTC.

The sample holds one count of this clone. The chain joins TRBV10-1 to TRBJ2-7; no definite D call. The CDR3 runs to 15 residues. CDR1 is WNHNN and CDR2 is SYGVQD in the germline V gene (reference sequence). Trimming took 0 bases from V and 5 from J, leaving 14 bases between them. The CDR3 region is CASSESSGARNEQYF. DNA of the CDR3: TGCGCCAGCAGTGAGTCTTCCGGAGCCCGGAACGAGCAGTACTTC.

The V call is TRBV4-1, the J call TRBJ2-2, with 8 positions matching TRBD1. CDR3 size: 14 residues. With V trimmed by 1 base and J by 6 bases, 1 base remained unmatched. Germline CDR1 MGHRA, CDR2 YSYEKL. CDR3 protein: CASSQVTGAGELFF. The CDR3 nucleotides read TGCGCCAGCAGCCAAGTGACAGGGGCCGGGGAGCTGTTTTTT.

The chain joins TRBV7-9 to TRBJ1-1; perhaps TRBD1 as D (6 bases). V was trimmed by 1 base and J by 7 bases, leaving 10 bases between them. CDR1 is SEHNR and CDR2 is FQNEAQ in the germline V gene (reference sequence). There are 13 residues in the CDR3. This CDR3 reads CASSLGGQIEAFF. CDR3 nucleotides: TGTGCCAGCAGCTTAGGAGGACAGATTGAAGCTTTCTTT.